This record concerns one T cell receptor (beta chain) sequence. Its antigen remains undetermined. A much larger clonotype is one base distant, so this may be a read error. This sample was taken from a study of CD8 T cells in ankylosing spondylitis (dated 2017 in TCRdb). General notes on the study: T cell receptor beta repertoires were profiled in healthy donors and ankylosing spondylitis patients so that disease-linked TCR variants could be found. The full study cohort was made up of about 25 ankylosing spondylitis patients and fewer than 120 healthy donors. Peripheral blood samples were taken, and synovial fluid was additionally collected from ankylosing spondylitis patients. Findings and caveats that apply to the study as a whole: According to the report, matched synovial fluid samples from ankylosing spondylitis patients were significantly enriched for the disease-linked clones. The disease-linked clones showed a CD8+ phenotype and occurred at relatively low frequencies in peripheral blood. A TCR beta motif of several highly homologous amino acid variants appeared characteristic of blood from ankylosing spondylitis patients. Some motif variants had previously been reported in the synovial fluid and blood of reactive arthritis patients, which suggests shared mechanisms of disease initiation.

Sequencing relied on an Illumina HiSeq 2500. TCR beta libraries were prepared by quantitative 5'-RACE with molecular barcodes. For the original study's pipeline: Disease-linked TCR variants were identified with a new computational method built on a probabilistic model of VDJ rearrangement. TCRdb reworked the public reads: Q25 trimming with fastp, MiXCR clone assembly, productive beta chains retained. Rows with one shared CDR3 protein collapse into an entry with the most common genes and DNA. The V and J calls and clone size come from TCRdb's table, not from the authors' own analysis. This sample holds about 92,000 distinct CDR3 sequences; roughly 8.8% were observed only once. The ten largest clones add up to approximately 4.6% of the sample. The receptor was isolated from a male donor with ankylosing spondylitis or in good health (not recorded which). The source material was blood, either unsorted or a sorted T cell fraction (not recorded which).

The CDR3 here reads CASSLDRDHPEALF. The sequenced DNA is TGTGCCAGCAGCTTAGACAGGGACCACCCTGAAGCTTTATTT. The chain is assembled from TRBV7-3 and TRBJ1-1, with TRBD1 matching 7 junction bases. The germline V gene provides CDR1 SGHTA and CDR2 FQGTGA. Reading from cysteine to phenylalanine, the CDR3 counts 14 amino acids. Of the read, only the CDR3 DNA is kept; its 42 bases are in frame from base 1.